This passage covers 7 T cell receptor beta chains from one sample sequenced in a study of cytomegalovirus exposure and HLA in healthy donors. The PCR had 60 Vbeta and 13 Jbeta primers. The table came from immunoSEQ multiplex PCR; TCRdb's copy has only in-frame clones and leaves some out. Of 220,000 or so clones listed, 65% to 75% are singletons. Sequenced material: PBMCs. These receptors all stem from a young woman in good health and CMV-seronegative.

V is TRBV7-9 and J is TRBJ2-5; D remains unclear. The J call is doubtful: the DNA matches TRBJ2-7 better. The V gene's germline CDR1 is SEHNR and CDR2 FQNEAQ (reference sequence). The length of the CDR3 is 14 residues. The CDR3 bases are TGTGCCAGCAGCTTAGACAGAATCCCCTACGAGCAGTACTTC. Its protein product is CASSLDRIPYEQYF.

This chain connects TRBV18 to TRBJ2-1, with 8 bases that match TRBD1. With 3 bases clipped from V and 4 bases from J, the junction kept 8 bases outside the gene matches. CDR3 size: 16 residues. Germline CDR1 and CDR2: KGHSH and LQKENI. CDR3 sequence (DNA): TGTGCCAGCTCACCCACAGGGGGGATAACGTACAATGAGCAGTTCTTC. It is translated as CASSPTGGITYNEQFF. Filled out from reference TRBV18 and TRBJ2-1, the complete variable domain reads NAGVMQNPRHLVRRRGQEARLRCSPMKGHSHVYWYRQLPEEGLKFMVYLQKENIIDESGMPKERFSAEFPKEGPSILRIQQVVRGDSAAYFCASSPTGGITYNEQFFGPGTRLTVL.

The chain combines TRBV7-3 with TRBJ1-2; 11 bases are shared with TRBD1. V lost 5 bases, J lost 6 bases, and 8 bases stayed unmatched. Per the germline V gene, CDR1 is SGHTA and CDR2 is FQGTGA. CDR3 size: 15 residues. The CDR3 DNA reads TGTGCCAGCAGCGGAGTGGACAGGGGGCTGCATGGCTACACCTTC. This translates into CASSGVDRGLHGYTF.

This clone was picked up one time. The J gene is TRBJ2-6, the V gene TRBV5-4; TRBD2 is a possible D gene (5 bases). Germline CDR1 SGHNT, CDR2 YYREEE (reference sequence). This CDR3 has 16 amino acids. V lost 0 bases, J lost 1 base, and 8 bases lay in between. CDR3 bases: TGTGCCAGCAGCTTGGACGGAGGATCTGGGGCCAACGTCCTGACTTTC. It is translated as CASSLDGGSGANVLTF.

The gene calls are TRBV11-2 and TRBJ2-6; tentative D call: TRBD1 (6 bases). Germline V gives CDR1 SGHAT, CDR2 FQNNGV. This CDR3 is 17 amino acids long. The V and J ends lost 5 bases and 2 bases respectively, with 16 bases between them. The CDR3 reads CASSPGAALTGANVLTF. The CDR3 bases are TGTGCCAGCAGCCCAGGGGCAGCCCTTACTGGGGCCAACGTCCTGACTTTC.

This rearrangement joins TRBV7-9 to TRBJ1-1; D is unresolved. Between the trimmed V and J ends, which lost 1 base and 3 bases, there was a span of 9 bases. Looked up from germline, CDR1 is SEHNR and CDR2 is FQNEAQ (reference sequence). CDR3 length: 14 residues. The chain's CDR3 is CASSLVMGHTEAFF. The DNA of the CDR3 is TGTGCCAGCAGCTTAGTAATGGGCCACACTGAAGCTTTCTTT.

This chain connects TRBV18 to TRBJ2-5, with TRBD1 identical over 9 bases. The germline CDR1 and CDR2 sequences are KGHSH and LQKENI. The CDR3 covers 14 residues. The V and J ends lost 6 bases and 5 bases, in that order; junction bases with no gene match: 7. The CDR3 region has the DNA TGTGCCAGCTCCAGGGACAGGGAAATTGAGACCCAGTACTTC. Amino acids: CASSRDREIETQYF.